Below are 32 T cell receptor beta chains sequenced from a single sample in a study of human T cells and chemical hapten exposure. TCRdb re-analysed the RACE reads in MiXCR, keeping a single row per CDR3 protein. Among roughly 60,000 distinct CDR3 sequences listed, 12% were seen once. The time point was: patch test 3, about 24 weeks after DPC sensitization. Treatment indicated: therapeutic diphenylcyclopropenone sensitization with weekly scalp DPC. Sample: whole blood, taken in connection with sensitization to the hapten diphenylcyclopropenone (DPC). These TCRs come from a man aged 25 to 40 with alopecia areata. Some clones in this sample may be carry-over from other donors' samples.

There are a few counts of this clonotype. The rearrangement uses TRBV29-1 and TRBJ2-3, with D hard to call. V shed 4 bases and J shed 6 bases, with 14 bases lying between them. CDR3 size: 13 residues. Germline loops: CDR1 SQVTM, CDR2 ANQGSEA. CDR3 residues: CSVVQGPGDTQYF. DNA of the CDR3: TGCAGCGTTGTTCAAGGGCCTGGGGATACGCAGTATTTT.

This clonotype came up many times. This chain links TRBV29-1 with TRBJ2-4, with D possibly being TRBD2 (5 bases). CDR3 size: 15 residues. CDR1 SQVTM and CDR2 ANQGSEA come from the germline V gene. The V end was cut by 4 bases, the J end by 1 base, with 14 bases between. Here the CDR3 reads CSVVLETGAKNIQYF. CDR3 nucleotides: TGCAGCGTTGTTCTTGAGACGGGGGCCAAAAACATTCAGTACTTC.

This clonotype was seen more than once but under ten times. The rearrangement links TRBV7-3 to TRBJ2-1; D remains ambiguous. The germline V gene has CDR1 SGHTA and CDR2 FQGTGA. CDR3 size: 13 residues. Trimming shortened V by 3 bases and J by 8 bases, and 11 bases separated the two germline ends. CDR3: CASSFGFRDEQFF. The CDR3 DNA reads as TGTGCCAGCAGCTTCGGGTTCCGGGATGAGCAGTTCTTC. Full variable domain (rest looked up from reference TRBV7-3 and TRBJ2-1): GAGVSQTPSNKVTEKGKYVELRCDPISGHTALYWYRQSLGQGPEFLIYFQGTGAADDSGLPNDRFFAVRPEGSVSTLKIQRTERGDSAVYLCASSFGFRDEQFFGPGTRLTVL.

This clonotype was recorded at least ten times. This rearrangement joins TRBV7-3 to TRBJ2-2; maybe TRBD1 (6 bases). This CDR3 comprises 14 residues. Per germline, CDR1 SGHTA and CDR2 FQGTGA. V was cut by 4 bases and J by 3 bases, with 9 bases left in between. CDR3 protein: CASSWGRDTGELFF. CDR3 DNA sequence: TGTGCCAGCAGCTGGGGGCGCGACACCGGGGAGCTGTTTTTT. Full variable domain (remainder filled in from reference TRBV7-3 and TRBJ2-2): GAGVSQTPSNKVTEKGKYVELRCDPISGHTALYWYRQSLGQGPEFLIYFQGTGAADDSGLPNDRFFAVRPEGSVSTLKIQRTERGDSAVYLCASSWGRDTGELFFGEGSRLTVL.

The J gene is TRBJ2-7, the V gene TRBV9; TRBD2 might be the D (5 bases). V dropped 4 bases and J dropped 3 bases, with 8 bases sitting between them. Per the germline V gene, CDR1 is SGDLS and CDR2 is YYNGEE. This CDR3 has 12 residues. The CDR3 protein is CASSPRDYEQYF. The CDR3 DNA reads as TGTGCCAGCAGCCCCCGGGACTACGAGCAGTACTTC.

The sample holds a few counts of this clonotype. The chain is built from TRBV20-1 and TRBJ2-2; a possible D gene is TRBD1 (5 bases). Germline V gene sequence: CDR1 DFQATT, CDR2 SNEGSKA (reference sequence). V was pared by 0 bases and J by 5 bases, with 10 bases between. The CDR3 loop spans 14 amino acids. The CDR3 loop reads CSARDSQGTGELFF. CDR3 nucleotide sequence: TGCAGTGCTAGAGATTCCCAGGGTACCGGGGAGCTGTTTTTT.

This chain joins TRBV20-1 and TRBJ1-2; 7 bases are a match to TRBD1. The CDR3 contains 14 residues. Germline-derived CDR1 and CDR2 are DFQATT and SNEGSKA (reference sequence). Trimming cost V 0 bases and J 8 bases; bases outside gene matches: 9. CDR3 bases: TGCAGTGCTAGAGAGCGAGGGGGCAGAGGAGGCTACACCTTC. Its translation: CSARERGGRGGYTF.

This clonotype appeared a few times. V and J are TRBV4-2 and TRBJ1-2, with D uncertain. Germline lookup yields CDR1 LGHNA and CDR2 YNFKEQ. This CDR3 spans 16 amino acids. V was cut by 4 bases and J by 7 bases, with 22 bases left in between. As DNA, the CDR3 is TGTGCCAGCAGCCTGCCCAAGGGTCAGAATCCTCCTGGCTACACCTTC. Protein sequence: CASSLPKGQNPPGYTF.

This clonotype was recorded many times. The chain carries TRBV29-1 and TRBJ1-1; D might be TRBD1 (6 bases). The V end lost 8 bases, the J end lost 4 bases, and 11 bases lay between the germline ends. This CDR3 comprises 11 residues. Per the germline V gene, CDR1 is SQVTM and CDR2 is ANQGSEA. The DNA of the CDR3 is TGCAGCATCAGGGGAGGCACTGAAGCTTTCTTT. It translates to CSIRGGTEAFF.

This rearrangement joins TRBV9 to TRBJ2-5, with D maybe TRBD2 (5 bases). Germline loops: CDR1 SGDLS, CDR2 YYNGEE. The V gene lost 1 base and the J gene lost 5 bases, with 9 bases spanning the gap. This CDR3 is 13 amino acids long. CDR3 region: CASSVRGRETQYF. As DNA, the CDR3 is TGTGCCAGCAGCGTACGGGGTAGGGAGACCCAGTACTTC.

The chain joins TRBV28 to TRBJ1-4; tentative D call: TRBD1 (6 bases). Trimming cost V 6 bases and J 8 bases, with 16 bases left between them. Germline assignment: CDR1 MDHEN and CDR2 SYDVKM. The CDR3 is 14 amino acids. The DNA for the CDR3 is TGTGCCAGCAGCTTACAGGGCTATGGAGAAAAACTGTTTTTT. Translated: CASSLQGYGEKLFF.

This clonotype was detected only a few times. This chain joins TRBV10-3 and TRBJ1-3; D is perhaps TRBD1 (6 bases). The V gene's germline CDR1 is ENHRY and CDR2 SYGVKD. The CDR3 totals 16 residues. Trimming cost V 4 bases and J 0 bases, with 13 bases left between them. The CDR3 sequence: CAISATGPISGNTIYF. Here the CDR3 DNA reads TGTGCCATCAGTGCCACAGGGCCGATCTCTGGAAACACCATATATTTT.

In its sample, this clonotype was seen a few times. This chain uses TRBV5-6 with TRBJ2-5; D remains ambiguous. V lost 0 bases and J 4 bases, leaving 7 bases between the germline ends. The CDR3 sequence is 13 residues long. Germline lookup yields CDR1 SGHDT and CDR2 YYEEEE. CDR3 in amino acids: CASSLGHVETQYF. CDR3 coding DNA: TGTGCCAGCAGCTTGGGACATGTAGAGACCCAGTACTTC.

This clonotype was seen only a few times. The J gene is TRBJ1-1, the V gene TRBV12-3 or TRBV12-4; tentative D call: TRBD1 (6 bases). V shed 6 bases and J shed 3 bases, with 14 bases lying between them. This CDR3 spans 14 amino acids. The CDR3 nucleotides are TGTGCCAGCAGAAGTACAGGGACGTACACTGAAGCTTTCTTT. It codes for CASRSTGTYTEAFF.

Details on this clonotype: This sequence may be a read error, since a much larger clone differs from it by one base. This chain connects TRBV29-1 to TRBJ2-7; 7 nucleotides agree with TRBD1. Germline V gene lookup returns CDR1 SQVTM and CDR2 ANQGSEA. The CDR3 length is 14 residues. Here the CDR3 DNA reads TGCAGCGTGGATACCGGACAGGCTTCCTACGGGCAGTACTTC. The encoded protein is CSVDTGQASYGQYF.

This clonotype was seen a handful of times. The gene calls are TRBV6-5 and TRBJ2-6; D tentatively reads TRBD1 or TRBD2 (5 bases each). V was cut by 4 bases and J by 0 bases, with 13 bases left in between. Per the germline V gene, CDR1 is MNHEY and CDR2 is SVGAGI. This CDR3 has 17 amino acids. The CDR3 spells CASSSWDGSSGANVLTF. In nucleotides, the CDR3 is TGTGCCAGCAGTTCCTGGGACGGATCCTCTGGGGCCAACGTCCTGACTTTC.

This clonotype has a count of ten or more. The genes are TRBV24-1 and TRBJ2-7, with 7 bases aligning to TRBD1. There are 12 residues in the CDR3. In germline, CDR1 is KGHDR, CDR2 SFDVKD. V dropped 9 bases and J dropped 2; count of bases not matched to a gene: 3. This chain's CDR3 is CATRDSPYEQYF. For the CDR3, the DNA is TGTGCCACCCGGGACAGCCCCTACGAGCAGTACTTC.

This clonotype was detected once. This chain connects TRBV21-1 to TRBJ1-4; TRBD1, as called in the table, went unchecked against the DNA. TRBV21-1 is recorded as a pseudogene. The CDR3 extends over 13 amino acids. The CDR3 loop reads CASSRGFEEKLFF. The CDR3 DNA reads TGTGCCAGCAGTCGGGGGTTCGAGGAAAAACTGTTTTTT.

Details on this clonotype: An end of the junction does not agree with germline; a read error may underlie this. The chain is built from TRBV7-9 and TRBJ2-1, with D unresolved. This CDR3 contains 15 residues. Germline V gene data show CDR1 as SEHNR and CDR2 as FQNEAQ (reference sequence). CDR3 amino acids: CASSYQSGSSNEQFF. The CDR3 nucleotides are TGTGCCAGCAGCTACCAATCAGGATCCTCCAATGAGCAGTTCTTC.

The CDR3 DNA sequence: TGTGCCAGCAGCCCCAGGGGTTCCTCCTACAATGAGCAGTTCTTC. Encoded protein: CASSPRGSSYNEQFF. The genes are TRBV7-6 and TRBJ2-1; a possible D gene is TRBD1 (6 bases). Looked up from germline, CDR1 is SGHVS and CDR2 is FNYEAQ. Trimming pared 5 bases from V and 0 bases from J, leaving 11 bases between. The CDR3 contains 15 residues.

J is TRBJ2-1 and V is TRBV6-6; D perhaps matches TRBD1 (5 bases). The germline V gene encodes CDR1 MNHNY and CDR2 SVGAGI (reference sequence). The CDR3 consists of 15 residues. V was pared by 6 bases and J by 4 bases, with 16 bases between. In DNA form, the CDR3 reads TGTGCCAGCAGCCGACAGCTCCAAGGTTACAATGAGCAGTTCTTC. This translates into CASSRQLQGYNEQFF.

This chain's CDR3 is CASTPPGVYEQYF. The CDR3 nucleotides read TGTGCCAGCACCCCTCCAGGGGTCTACGAGCAGTACTTC. The chain has TRBV2 and TRBJ2-7; the D gene is possibly TRBD1 (6 bases). V dropped 7 bases and J dropped 3 bases, with 13 bases sitting between them. Germline V gene lookup returns CDR1 SNHLY and CDR2 FYNNEI. The CDR3 extends over 13 amino acids.

The chain uses TRBV25-1 and TRBJ1-4, with D uncertain. The germline V gene encodes CDR1 MGHDK and CDR2 SYGVNS. The ends were cut back, 0 bases at V and 2 bases at J, with 13 bases in the middle. The CDR3 loop spans 17 amino acids. CDR3 loop: CASSEYKKGRTNEKLFF. The CDR3 nucleotides read TGTGCCAGCAGTGAATATAAAAAAGGACGTACTAATGAAAAACTGTTTTTT.

The chain has TRBV6-5 and TRBJ2-1; 12 nucleotides agree with TRBD2. V lost 0 bases, J lost 6 bases, and 3 bases stayed unmatched. CDR3 length equals 16 residues. Per the germline V gene, CDR1 is MNHEY and CDR2 is SVGAGI. The CDR3 nucleotides are TGTGCCAGCAGTTACTCGTGGACTAGCGGGGTCAATGAGCAGTTCTTC. Translation gives CASSYSWTSGVNEQFF.

There are a few counts of this clonotype. The CDR3 is CASSQDQVRGTNEKLFF. The CDR3 DNA follows: TGCGCCAGCAGCCAAGATCAGGTGCGGGGAACTAATGAAAAACTGTTTTTT. This chain connects TRBV4-3 to TRBJ1-4; D unclear. Trimming took off 0 bases at V and 1 base at J, with 12 bases between the two ends. This CDR3 has 17 amino acids. CDR1 is LGHNA, CDR2 YSLEER, per germline.

This clonotype came up many times. This rearrangement joins TRBV6-5 to TRBJ1-2, with 10 bases identical to TRBD1. This CDR3 has 15 residues. In germline, CDR1 is MNHEY, CDR2 SVGAGI. J was trimmed by 5 bases and V by 10 bases; bases with no gene match: 13. CDR3 sequence: CATTMTGGSLYGYTF. DNA for the CDR3: TGTGCCACGACTATGACAGGGGGCAGCTTGTATGGCTACACCTTC.

The sample holds many counts of this clonotype. This chain links TRBV20-1 with TRBJ1-5; D uncertain. This CDR3 is built from 13 residues. Trimming stripped 3 bases from V and 1 base from J, with 7 bases between. Germline CDR1 reads DFQATT; CDR2 reads SNEGSKA (reference sequence). CDR3 residues: CSASTGSNQPQHF. CDR3 sequence (DNA): TGCAGTGCTAGTACCGGGAGCAATCAGCCCCAGCATTTT.

In its sample, this clonotype was seen many times. This chain links TRBV7-3 with TRBJ2-2; D unresolved. Germline V gene sequence: CDR1 SGHTA, CDR2 FQGTGA. Between the trimmed V and J ends, which lost 1 base and 2 bases, there was a span of 17 bases. CDR3 size: 18 residues. This CDR3 is CASSLSTPELANTGELFF. DNA of the CDR3: TGTGCCAGCAGCTTAAGTACCCCAGAGCTTGCCAACACCGGGGAGCTGTTTTTT. The full variable domain, completed using reference TRBV7-3 and TRBJ2-2, is GAGVSQTPSNKVTEKGKYVELRCDPISGHTALYWYRQSLGQGPEFLIYFQGTGAADDSGLPNDRFFAVRPEGSVSTLKIQRTERGDSAVYLCASSLSTPELANTGELFFGEGSRLTVL.

This clonotype was seen only a few times. CDR3 coding DNA: TGTGCCGCGCGTCAAAGGGGGAAAACCCAAGGACAAGAGACCCAGTACTTC. Translation gives CAARQRGKTQGQETQYF. The genes are TRBV6-6 and TRBJ2-5, with a weak D call TRBD1 (6 bases). Trimming took 11 bases from V and 2 from J, leaving 27 bases between them. From germline, CDR1 is MNHNY and CDR2 SVGAGI (reference sequence). The CDR3 contains 17 residues.

This clonotype has only a few counts. V is TRBV12-3 or TRBV12-4 and J is TRBJ1-1, with a tentative D call TRBD1 (5 bases). Trimming took off 6 bases at V and 4 bases at J, with 12 bases between the two ends. The CDR3 consists of 13 residues. CDR3 in DNA: TGTGCCAGCAGCCCCTGGGGGAGCACTGAAGCTTTCTTT. Translation: CASSPWGSTEAFF.

The chain uses TRBV28 and TRBJ2-6; D assignment may be TRBD1 or TRBD2 (5 bases each). The CDR3 consists of 18 residues. The ends were cut back, 7 bases at V and 2 bases at J, with 21 bases in the middle. The germline CDR1 and CDR2 sequences are MDHEN and SYDVKM. CDR3 nucleotide sequence: TGTGCCAGCAAGGGACCTCTTCCCTCTACTGCTGGGGCCAACGTCCTGACTTTC. Residues: CASKGPLPSTAGANVLTF.

This clonotype was counted at least ten times. This rearrangement joins TRBV12-3 or TRBV12-4 to TRBJ2-5; a possible D gene is TRBD1 (6 bases). Trimming stripped 6 bases from V and 2 bases from J, with 10 bases between. The CDR3 totals 13 residues. As DNA, the CDR3 is TGTGCCAGCAGCCGGACAGTTCAAGAGACCCAGTACTTC. Translation gives CASSRTVQETQYF.